Below, 9 T cell receptor beta chains from the same sample are listed, as sequenced in a study of blood T cell repertoires in COVID-19. Only in-frame clones appear in the TCRdb table, and some are missing; sequencing was by immunoSEQ multiplex PCR. This table holds 85,000 to 130,000 clones, approximately 92% found once. The sequenced material came from peripheral blood. The receptors originated from a man aged 70 or older with acute or convalescent COVID-19.

This chain links TRBV27 with TRBJ2-7; a weak D match, TRBD2 (5 bases). Germline-derived CDR1 and CDR2 are MNHEY and SMNVEV (reference sequence). Trimming took 2 bases from V and 6 from J, leaving 8 bases between them. There are 12 residues in the CDR3. The CDR3 sequence: CASSLEGTEQYF. CDR3 in DNA: TGTGCCAGCAGTTTAGAGGGAACCGAGCAGTACTTC.

This chain connects TRBV5-5 to TRBJ2-1, with D perhaps TRBD2 (6 bases). From germline, CDR1 is SGHKS and CDR2 YYEKEE (reference sequence). V shed 7 bases and J shed 8 bases, with 22 bases lying between them. The CDR3 is 15 residues long. This CDR3 reads CASLPGSRGVDEQFF. As DNA, the CDR3 is TGTGCCAGCCTCCCCGGGAGTCGGGGTGTGGATGAGCAGTTCTTC. The variable domain in full, completed from reference TRBV5-5 and TRBJ2-1, reads DAGVTQSPTHLIKTRGQQVTLRCSPISGHKSVSWYQQVLGQGPQFIFQYYEKEERGRGNFPDRFSARQFPNYSSELNVNALLLGDSALYLCASLPGSRGVDEQFFGPGTRLTVL.

There are a few counts of this clone. The chain links TRBV13 to TRBJ1-1; 7 bases are a match to TRBD1. Germline trimming cut 5 bases from V and 3 bases from J; bases unmatched to any gene: 6. The CDR3 loop spans 14 amino acids. Germline V lookup: CDR1 PRHDT, CDR2 FYEKMQ (reference sequence). This chain's CDR3 is CASSLGQEYTEAFF. DNA for the CDR3: TGTGCCAGCAGCCTCGGACAGGAGTACACTGAAGCTTTCTTT.

The gene calls are TRBV6-5 and TRBJ2-7; TRBD2 matches at 7 bases. The V and J ends lost 5 bases and 0 bases, in that order; junction bases with no gene match: 7. Germline V gene data show CDR1 as MNHEY and CDR2 as SVGAGI. CDR3 length: 15 residues. CDR3 residues: CASSPVAGSSYEQYF. The DNA of the CDR3 is TGTGCCAGCAGTCCCGTAGCGGGTTCCTCCTACGAGCAGTACTTC.

The rearrangement joins TRBV5-1 to TRBJ2-3, with 13 nucleotides matching TRBD2. Trimming took 1 base from V and 5 from J; bases not matched to a gene: 4. The CDR3 has 16 residues. Germline-derived CDR1 and CDR2 are SGHRS and YFSETQ. CDR3 sequence reads: CASSLRGLAGLDTQYF. The CDR3 nucleotides read TGCGCCAGCAGCTTGAGGGGACTAGCGGGGTTAGATACGCAGTATTTT.

This clone came up once. This sequence joins TRBV4-3 and TRBJ2-2; D is unclear. The CDR3 length is 20 residues. The V and J ends lost 6 bases and 3 bases respectively, with 29 bases between them. Germline values: CDR1 LGHNA, CDR2 YSLEER. The CDR3 DNA reads TGCGCCAGCAGTCAATTTTACTCGCCCCGACCGGCCGGAGACACCGGGGAGCTGTTTTTT. The encoded protein is CASSQFYSPRPAGDTGELFF.

This sequence joins TRBV5-4 and TRBJ2-1; 7 nucleotides align to TRBD2. The CDR3 is 13 amino acids. Germline V gives CDR1 SGHNT, CDR2 YYREEE (reference sequence). Trimming removed 4 bases from V and 5 bases from J; junction bases left unmatched: 3. The DNA for the CDR3 is TGTGCCAGCAGCAGGGAGGGAAACAATGAGCAGTTCTTC. The encoded protein is CASSREGNNEQFF.

There are a few counts of this clone. V gene TRBV7-9 combines with J gene TRBJ2-5, with D possibly matching TRBD2 (5 bases). The V end was cut by 1 base, the J end by 2 bases, with 8 bases between. The CDR3 is made up of 14 amino acids. Germline V gene data show CDR1 as SEHNR and CDR2 as FQNEAQ (reference sequence). The CDR3 DNA sequence: TGTGCCAGCAGCTTAGAGGGAGTTCAAGAGACCCAGTACTTC. Amino acid sequence: CASSLEGVQETQYF.

The chain uses TRBV5-6 and TRBJ1-2; D is ambiguous. The CDR3 contains 15 residues. Between the trimmed V and J ends, which lost 1 base and 5 bases, there was a span of 15 bases. Germline V lookup: CDR1 SGHDT, CDR2 YYEEEE. The CDR3 here is CASSLSDSRRYGYTF. As DNA, the CDR3 is TGTGCCAGCAGCTTGAGCGACTCCCGGAGATATGGCTACACCTTC. The entire variable domain, with the rest obtained from reference TRBV5-6 and TRBJ1-2, is as follows: DAGVTQSPTHLIKTRGQQVTLRCSPKSGHDTVSWYQQALGQGPQFIFQYYEEEERQRGNFPDRFSGHQFPNYSSELNVNALLLGDSALYLCASSLSDSRRYGYTFGSGTRLTVV.